Below, 29 T cell receptor beta chains from the same sample are listed, as sequenced in a study of T cell clonotyping in hematopoietic cell transplantation. Sample time point: recipient sample about 28 days before transplant, after cytoreduction. This table comes from immunoSEQ multiplex PCR, and its TCRdb copy is limited to in-frame clones, with some not included. The table includes about 41,000 clones, about 85% detected once. The input for sequencing was peripheral blood mononuclear cells, taken before stem cell transplant. The receptors shown here come from a man in his sixties with acute myeloid leukemia. Some clones in this sample may be carry-over from other donors' samples.

This clone came up a few times. The sample holds other DNA sequences that translate to the same CDR3. The chain is built from TRBV7-2 and TRBJ2-5; D ambiguous. The CDR3 runs 14 residues. CDR1 and CDR2 from the germline V gene are SGHTA and FQGNSA. Trimming stripped 2 bases from V and 2 bases from J, with 9 bases between. CDR3 nucleotides: TGTGCCAGCAGCTTACTGGGTCAACAAGAGACCCAGTACTTC. It is translated as CASSLLGQQETQYF.

V gene TRBV2 combines with J gene TRBJ2-7; D is undetermined. This CDR3 region has 14 residues. Germline V gene lookup returns CDR1 SNHLY and CDR2 FYNNEI. V lost 5 bases and J 2 bases, leaving 13 bases between the germline ends. The DNA of the CDR3 is TGTGCCAGCAGTTCAGGCAGGAACACCTACGAGCAGTACTTC. Its translation is CASSSGRNTYEQYF.

This clone was counted only a few times. The chain couples TRBV29-1 to TRBJ2-1; D is tentatively TRBD1 or TRBD2 (5 bases each). CDR1 SQVTM and CDR2 ANQGSEA come from the germline V gene. Trimming removed 4 bases at V and 2 bases at J, with 15 bases between. The length of the CDR3 is 15 residues. The CDR3 DNA follows: TGCAGCGTTGCATCCGGGGCTTCGACCTACAATGAGCAGTTCTTC. Translating it yields CSVASGASTYNEQFF.

V usage is TRBV29-1 and J usage is TRBJ1-6; 7 bases are shared with TRBD1. This CDR3 is built from 12 residues. Germline CDR1 is SQVTM and CDR2 is ANQGSEA. J gave up 8 bases and V 4 bases, and 2 bases lay outside the gene matches. DNA of the CDR3: TGCAGCGTTGGGCAGGGGGATTCACCCCTCCACTTT. Translation: CSVGQGDSPLHF.

The chain combines TRBV28 with TRBJ1-3; D is ambiguous. Germline CDR1 is MDHEN and CDR2 is SYDVKM. The CDR3 runs 13 residues. Trimming shortened V by 6 bases and J by 2 bases, and 8 bases separated the two germline ends. The CDR3 loop reads CASRGTPGNTIYF. The CDR3 DNA reads TGTGCCAGCAGGGGCACTCCTGGAAACACCATATATTTT.

V gene TRBV5-1 combines with J gene TRBJ1-1, with D maybe TRBD1 (5 bases). The V gene lost 2 bases and the J gene lost 7 bases, with 21 bases spanning the gap. The CDR3 has 16 residues. Germline V gene data show CDR1 as SGHRS and CDR2 as YFSETQ. As DNA, the CDR3 is TGCGCCAGCAGCTTCGCCAAGGTCCGGGGGGGAGGTGAAGCTTTCTTT. This codes for CASSFAKVRGGGEAFF.

This chain links TRBV5-8 with TRBJ2-7, with D maybe TRBD1 (6 bases). Germline CDR1 reads SGHTS; CDR2 reads YDEGEE. This CDR3 is 14 amino acids long. V lost 0 bases to trimming and J lost 5 bases, with 12 bases between them. The CDR3 nucleotides are TGTGCCAGCAGCTTGGGGCAGGGGAAGGACGAGCAGTACTTC. It encodes CASSLGQGKDEQYF.

The rearrangement joins TRBV2 to TRBJ1-4; 9 nucleotides align to TRBD1. The CDR3 length is 14 residues. Per the germline V gene, CDR1 is SNHLY and CDR2 is FYNNEI. V dropped 7 bases and J dropped 2; count of bases not matched to a gene: 2. DNA of the CDR3: TGTGCCAGCAAACAGGGGGCCACTAATGAAAAACTGTTTTTT. It encodes CASKQGATNEKLFF.

V and J are TRBV28 and TRBJ1-6; TRBD1 aligns across 7 bases. CDR1 and CDR2 (germline): MDHEN, SYDVKM. V was clipped by 6 bases and J by 5 bases; unmatched bases: 4. The CDR3 has 14 residues. CDR3 nucleotide sequence: TGTGCCAGCAGGTCTCAGGGGGATAATTCACCCCTCCACTTT. Translation: CASRSQGDNSPLHF.

The chain recombines TRBV4-3 with TRBJ2-7; D is possibly TRBD1 or TRBD2 (6 bases each). Trimming removed 0 bases from V and 5 bases from J, with 35 bases in between. The CDR3 sequence is 22 residues long. Germline lookup yields CDR1 LGHNA and CDR2 YSLEER. CDR3 residues: CASSQETQGTRQFSLRGHEQYF. CDR3 in DNA: TGCGCCAGCAGCCAAGAGACTCAGGGGACTCGCCAATTTTCTCTCCGGGGCCACGAGCAGTACTTC.

This sequence joins TRBV28 and TRBJ2-1; D uncertain. Trimming took 7 bases from V and 4 from J, leaving 23 bases between them. The CDR3 is made up of 17 amino acids. Germline V gene data show CDR1 as MDHEN and CDR2 as SYDVKM. The CDR3 DNA is TGTGCCAGCACCTCGACGACGTCCCGACGGGTATACAATGAGCAGTTCTTC. It codes for CASTSTTSRRVYNEQFF. Drawing the rest from reference TRBV28 and TRBJ2-1, the complete variable domain is DVKVTQSSRYLVKRTGEKVFLECVQDMDHENMFWYRQDPGLGLRLIYFSYDVKMKEKGDIPEGYSVSREKKERFSLILESASTNQTSMYLCASTSTTSRRVYNEQFFGPGTRLTVL.

This CDR3 reads CATRRTGENYGYTF. CDR3 nucleotide sequence: TGTGCCACCAGGAGGACAGGGGAAAACTATGGCTACACCTTC. The V and J genes are TRBV15 and TRBJ1-2; 9 bases are a match to TRBD1. J gave up 2 bases and V 6 bases, and 4 bases lay outside the gene matches. Germline CDR1 LNHNV, CDR2 YYDKDF (reference sequence). This CDR3 spans 14 amino acids.

The gene calls are TRBV6-5 and TRBJ2-3; 9 nucleotides agree with TRBD2. The CDR3 totals 14 residues. From germline, CDR1 is MNHEY and CDR2 SVGAGI. V was clipped by 10 bases and J by 2 bases; unmatched bases: 7. The CDR3 loop is CATRAGGYTDTQYF. CDR3 nucleotides: TGTGCCACCCGAGCGGGGGGATACACAGATACGCAGTATTTT.

The chain carries TRBV7-2 and TRBJ1-2, with D perhaps TRBD1 (5 bases). CDR1 is SGHTA and CDR2 is FQGNSA in the germline V gene. The CDR3 spans 14 residues. The V and J ends lost 1 base and 5 bases respectively, with 11 bases between them. CDR3: CASSLEGQVYGYTF. The CDR3 bases are TGTGCCAGCAGCTTAGAGGGGCAGGTATATGGCTACACCTTC.

The chain has TRBV4-2 and TRBJ1-5; TRBD1 agrees at 7 bases. CDR3 length: 14 amino acids. V lost 3 bases, J lost 4 bases, and 3 bases stayed unmatched. Germline values: CDR1 LGHNA, CDR2 YNFKEQ. The CDR3 spells CASSQGQNNQPQHF. The CDR3 DNA reads TGTGCCAGCAGCCAGGGACAGAATAATCAGCCCCAGCATTTT.

V gene TRBV7-9 combines with J gene TRBJ2-7, with 8 nucleotides matching TRBD1. The CDR3 consists of 13 residues. The germline gives CDR1 SEHNR, CDR2 FQNEAQ (reference sequence). V was clipped by 5 bases and J by 5 bases; unmatched bases: 5. This chain's CDR3 is CASSGQGGDEQYF. The CDR3 nucleotides read TGTGCCAGCAGCGGACAGGGTGGAGACGAGCAGTACTTC. Using reference TRBV7-9 and TRBJ2-7 for the parts outside the CDR3, the full variable domain is DTGVSQNPRHKITKRGQNVTFRCDPISEHNRLYWYRQTLGQGPEFLTYFQNEAQLEKSRLLSDRFSAERPKGSFSTLEIQRTEQGDSAMYLCASSGQGGDEQYFGPGTRLTVT.

This chain joins TRBV14 and TRBJ1-3, with D uncertain. V dropped 6 bases and J dropped 4 bases, with 7 bases sitting between them. Per germline, CDR1 SGHDN and CDR2 FVKESK. The CDR3 has 12 residues. The CDR3 loop is CASRENGNTIYF. CDR3 nucleotide sequence: TGTGCCAGCAGAGAAAACGGAAACACCATATATTTT.

V gene TRBV11-2 combines with J gene TRBJ2-4; weak D call: TRBD2 (5 bases). The CDR3 has 14 residues. CDR1 and CDR2 from the germline V gene are SGHAT and FQNNGV. V lost 2 bases to trimming and J lost 3 bases, with 8 bases between them. The CDR3 is CASSLRRDKNIQYF. In nucleotides, the CDR3 is TGTGCCAGCAGCTTAAGACGGGACAAAAACATTCAGTACTTC. Drawing the rest from reference TRBV11-2 and TRBJ2-4, the complete variable domain is EAGVAQSPRYKIIEKRQSVAFWCNPISGHATLYWYQQILGQGPKLLIQFQNNGVVDDSQLPKDRFSAERLKGVDSTLKIQPAKLEDSAVYLCASSLRRDKNIQYFGAGTRLSVL.

The chain is built from TRBV5-6 and TRBJ1-5, with D perhaps TRBD1 (6 bases). Germline V CDR1 and CDR2: SGHDT, YYEEEE. V lost 2 bases to trimming and J lost 1 base, with 22 bases between them. The CDR3 has 19 residues. The CDR3 bases are TGTGCCAGCAGCTTTGATGGTGCAGGGGCAGGCGTAAGCAATCAGCCCCAGCATTTT. It encodes CASSFDGAGAGVSNQPQHF.

The genes are TRBV25-1 and TRBJ1-6; maybe TRBD1 (5 bases). CDR3 length: 15 residues. CDR1 MGHDK and CDR2 SYGVNS come from the germline V gene. Trimming took 6 bases from V and 9 from J, leaving 18 bases between them. CDR3 nucleotide sequence: TGTGCCAGCAGCCTCGGAGGGGCTCGTTCTTCACCCCTCCACTTT. Its protein product is CASSLGGARSSPLHF.

The rearrangement links TRBV19 to TRBJ1-5; D possibly corresponds to TRBD1 (5 bases). V lost 5 bases and J 2 bases, leaving 7 bases between the germline ends. Germline V gene data show CDR1 as LNHDA and CDR2 as SQIVND (reference sequence). CDR3 length: 13 residues. CDR3 DNA: TGTGCCAGTAGTGGAGGGGGCAATCAGCCCCAGCATTTT. Amino acid sequence: CASSGGGNQPQHF.

To note about this clone: One junction end does not reproduce the germline sequence, and a read error may be involved. The genes are TRBV7-2 and TRBJ2-7; the D call may be TRBD1 or TRBD2 (5 bases each). CDR3 length: 16 amino acids. The germline gives CDR1 SGHTA, CDR2 FQGNSA. The CDR3 protein is CASSSGRGWQNASGSF. The CDR3 bases are TGTGCCAGCAGCTCGGGGCGAGGATGGCAAAACGCGTCGGGTTCCTTC. Variable domain in full (rest from reference TRBV7-2 and TRBJ2-7): GAGVSQSPSNKVTEKGKDVELRCDPISGHTALYWYRQSLGQGLEFLIYFQGNSAPDKSGLPSDRFSAERTGGSVSTLTIQRTQQEDSAVYLCASSSGRGWQNASGSFGPGTRLTVT.

This clone was counted a few times. Other nucleotide sequences from this sample produce the same CDR3. The gene calls are TRBV14 and TRBJ1-2, with TRBD1 identical over 7 bases. The J segment lost 4 bases and the V segment lost 4 bases, leaving 6 bases of the junction unmatched. This CDR3 has 14 residues. From germline, CDR1 is SGHDN and CDR2 FVKESK. The CDR3 nucleotides read TGTGCCAGCAGCCGAGGACAGGAGGCCTATGGCTACACCTTC. Translation gives CASSRGQEAYGYTF.

This sequence joins TRBV7-2 and TRBJ2-7; 11 nucleotides line up with TRBD1. The V gene's germline CDR1 is SGHTA and CDR2 FQGNSA. The CDR3 sequence is 14 residues long. J was trimmed by 5 bases and V by 5 bases; bases with no gene match: 5. CDR3: CASSPWTGGDEQYF. In nucleotides, the CDR3 is TGTGCCAGCAGCCCCTGGACAGGGGGCGACGAGCAGTACTTC.

The chain uses TRBV7-3 and TRBJ2-6; D is unresolved. Per germline, CDR1 SGHTA and CDR2 FQGTGA. The CDR3 contains 14 residues. V shed 7 bases and J shed 0 bases, with 7 bases lying between them. The CDR3 spells CASKNNSGANVLTF. Written as DNA, the CDR3 is TGTGCCAGCAAAAATAACTCTGGGGCCAACGTCCTGACTTTC.

The chain couples TRBV14 to TRBJ1-4; D ambiguous. Trimming took off 3 bases at V and 10 bases at J, with 9 bases between the two ends. Looked up from germline, CDR1 is SGHDN and CDR2 is FVKESK. CDR3 length equals 12 residues. CDR3 residues: CASSHLTGKLFF. CDR3 DNA: TGTGCCAGCAGCCATTTAACCGGAAAACTGTTTTTT.

The DNA for the CDR3 is TGTGCCAGCAGCCAAAACCCCCCCGGGGGACCAGCCAGCTCCTATAATTCACCCCTCCACTTT. Translation: CASSQNPPGGPASSYNSPLHF. This chain links TRBV4-2 with TRBJ1-6; the D gene is possibly TRBD1 (5 bases). The CDR3 length is 21 residues. V shed 2 bases and J shed 0 bases, with 23 bases lying between them. Germline lookup yields CDR1 LGHNA and CDR2 YNFKEQ.

V is TRBV7-2 and J is TRBJ1-1; D unresolved. The V end was cut by 1 base, the J end by 10 bases, with 7 bases between. In germline, CDR1 is SGHTA, CDR2 FQGNSA. The CDR3 loop spans 11 amino acids. CDR3 bases: TGTGCCAGCAGCTTAGAAAGTGGAGCTTTCTTT. Translated, it gives CASSLESGAFF.

The V gene is TRBV6-5, the J gene TRBJ2-5; D unclear. Trimming removed 5 bases from V and 4 bases from J, with 8 bases in between. CDR3 size: 12 residues. Germline V gene sequence: CDR1 MNHEY, CDR2 SVGAGI. In DNA, the CDR3 is TGTGCCAGCAGTGGAGCCTTAGAGACCCAGTACTTC. This codes for CASSGALETQYF.